This T cell receptor beta chain is drawn from a study of PD-1 blockade in classical Hodgkin lymphoma (dated by TCRdb to about 2020). About the full investigation: To define a peripheral blood immune signature of response to PD-1 blockade in classical Hodgkin lymphoma, the study combined TCR beta sequencing with CyTOF. Overall study outcomes, separate from this receptor: Newly diagnosed patients were reported to have lower baseline TCR diversity than healthy donors, and relapsed/refractory patients were reported to have lower baseline TCR diversity still. The study was restricted to a single clinical trial cohort, and the causes of repertoire differences, possibly disease activity or prior therapy, were left undefined.

Genomic DNA was isolated using the Qiagen DNeasy kit from unsorted PBMCs as well as from negatively selected CD4+ and CD8+ fractions. TCR beta CDR3 regions were amplified by immunoSEQ multiplex PCR using primers annealing to V and J segments. A synthetic immune receptor repertoire was used to minimize amplification bias, and any remaining bias was removed computationally after sequencing. The authors' analysis ran thus. Custom Python scripts were used to quantify repertoire diversity as the Shannon entropy index. Unsorted, CD4+ and CD8+ repertoires were analyzed separately, except for combined analyses in which CD4+ and CD8+ sequences were merged in silico. TCRdb stores this immuneACCESS table with in-frame sequences only. Part of the clones is absent; in the studies checked, under half of the shortfall reflects unresolved V genes, and no reason is known for the rest. V and J calls and clone size are copied from that table; D and trimming were computed from the DNA. Within this sample are around 30,000 clones, with roughly 89% of them counted one time only. Of the sample, 0.22% falls within the top ten clones.

Its CDR3 holds 18 amino acids, cysteine through phenylalanine. The DNA shown is the 54-base CDR3, in frame from base 1. Comment on this clone: What antigen it recognizes has not been identified. No base qualities exist here, and no much larger clone lies one base off it.

The time point label on this specimen signifies: newly diagnosed, previously untreated cHL patient sample. CD4+ T cells were purified from thawed PBMCs by magnetic negative selection with a Miltenyi CD4+ T cell isolation kit. As a comparison group for the relapsed/refractory trial patients, PBMCs from patients with newly diagnosed, previously untreated classical Hodgkin lymphoma were sequenced. Peripheral blood was collected in 8 mL Vacutainer Cell Preparation Tubes, from which PBMCs were isolated by centrifugation and then cryopreserved. Purified CD4+ and CD8+ fractions were prepared only for cases in which an additional PBMC sample was available. Magnetically labelled cells were removed on LS columns in a quadroMACS separator, and the flow-through was collected as the purified fraction.

The chain is encoded by TRBV21-1 joined to TRBJ2-3; the D segment call TRBD2 is taken from the table without a DNA check. TRBV21-1 corresponds to a pseudogene. The sequenced material came from CD4+ T cells from blood. The source of this sequence is a human donor with classical Hodgkin lymphoma. The CDR3 has the sequence CASSNCPLPGVVTDTQYF. The DNA reads TGTGCCAGCAGCAACTGCCCCCTCCCGGGAGTAGTTACAGATACGCAGTATTTT.